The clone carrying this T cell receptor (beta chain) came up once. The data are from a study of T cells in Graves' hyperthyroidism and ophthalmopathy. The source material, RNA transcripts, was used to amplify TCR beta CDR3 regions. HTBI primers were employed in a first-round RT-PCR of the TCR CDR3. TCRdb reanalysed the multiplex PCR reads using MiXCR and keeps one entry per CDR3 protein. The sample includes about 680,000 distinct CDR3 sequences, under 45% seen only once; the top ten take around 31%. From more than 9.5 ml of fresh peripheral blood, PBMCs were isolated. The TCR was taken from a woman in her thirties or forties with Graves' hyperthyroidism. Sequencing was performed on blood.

CDR3 in DNA: TGTGCCAGCAGCCACTCCGGGACAGCTCACCCCCAGCATTTT. Amino acids: CASSHSGTAHPQHF. This chain uses TRBV4-2 with TRBJ1-5, with TRBD1 matching 7 bases. V gave up 3 bases and J gave up 10 bases; unmatched junction bases: 9. Germline V gene lookup returns CDR1 LGHNA and CDR2 YNFKEQ. This CDR3 is 14 amino acids long.